A single sample is the source of the 2 T cell receptor beta chains below, sequenced in a study of T cells expressing NK-cell markers. From its re-call of the 5' RACE reads, TCRdb lists each CDR3 protein once, without DNA. The data show roughly 110,000 distinct CDR3 sequences, and the top ten clones hold roughly 20%. Material: blood T cells: a sorted CD56 or NKG2C T cell subset, CD4+ or CD8+ T cells, or bulk PBMC T cells (not recorded which). All receptors derive from a woman aged 18 to 69 in good health.

The V and J genes are TRBV3-1 and TRBJ2-1; checking the TCRdb D call of TRBD2 is not possible without DNA. CDR1 is LGHDT, CDR2 YNNKEL, per germline (reference sequence). This CDR3 is 17 amino acids long. This CDR3 is CASSQGLPGGGYNEQFF.

The rearrangement joins TRBV4-1 to TRBJ2-3. Germline CDR1 MGHRA, CDR2 YSYEKL. The CDR3 is 14 amino acids. CDR3 protein: CASSQDPVRDTQYF.